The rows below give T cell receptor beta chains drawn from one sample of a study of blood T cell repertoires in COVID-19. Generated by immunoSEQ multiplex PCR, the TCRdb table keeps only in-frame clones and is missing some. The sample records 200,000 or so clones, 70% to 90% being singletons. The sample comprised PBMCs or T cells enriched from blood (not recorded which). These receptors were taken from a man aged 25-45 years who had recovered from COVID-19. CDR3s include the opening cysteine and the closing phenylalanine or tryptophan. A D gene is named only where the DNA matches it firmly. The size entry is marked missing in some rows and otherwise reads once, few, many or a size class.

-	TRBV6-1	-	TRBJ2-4	TGTGCCAGCAGTGAGGGGGGTCTAGCCAAAAACATTCAGTACTTC	CASSEGGLAKNIQYF
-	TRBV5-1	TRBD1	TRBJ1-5	TGCGCCAGCAGCTTGAGGCCAGGGGGCCACAATCAGCCCCAGCATTTT	CASSLRPGGHNQPQHF
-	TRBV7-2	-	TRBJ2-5	TGTGCCAGCAGCTTAGCACTTAAAGAGACCCAGTACTTC	CASSLALKETQYF
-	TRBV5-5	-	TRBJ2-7	TGTGCCAGCAGCTTGGATAGGGTGGGGGCAGGAATCGACGAGCAGTACTTC	CASSLDRVGAGIDEQYF
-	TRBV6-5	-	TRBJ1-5	TGTGCCAGCAGTTACTCGCGAAGTCCCCCTACAGCCCAGCATTTT	CASSYSRSPPTAQHF
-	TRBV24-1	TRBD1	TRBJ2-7	TGTGCCACCTCAGAGGGCGGGACAGGGGGAATCTACGAGCAGTACTTC	CATSEGGTGGIYEQYF
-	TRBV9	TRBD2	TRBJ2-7	TGTGCCAGCAGCGTAGATCTAGCGGGAGAGCAGTACTTC	CASSVDLAGEQYF
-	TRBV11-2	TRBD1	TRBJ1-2	TGTGCCAGCAGCTCCCCGCAGGGGGCCTATGGCTACACCTTC	CASSSPQGAYGYTF
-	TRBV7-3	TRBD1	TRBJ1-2	TGTGCCAGCAGCCTCAGGGGGGATGGCTACACCTTC	CASSLRGDGYTF
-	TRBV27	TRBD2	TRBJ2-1	TGTGCCAGCAGCCTGATACTAGCGGGAGCCTACAATGAGCAGTTCTTC	CASSLILAGAYNEQFF
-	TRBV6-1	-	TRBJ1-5	TGTGCCAGCAGTGAAGCGCAGGTGAATCAGCCCCAGCATTTT	CASSEAQVNQPQHF
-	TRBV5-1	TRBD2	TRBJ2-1	TGCGCCAGCAGCTTTTCCTTGAGCGGGGGATACAATGAGCAGTTCTTC	CASSFSLSGGYNEQFF
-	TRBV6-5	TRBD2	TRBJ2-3	TGTGCCAGCAGTTACTCAGGACTAGATATCGATACGCAGTATTTT	CASSYSGLDIDTQYF
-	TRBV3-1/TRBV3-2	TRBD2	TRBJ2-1	TGTGCCAGCAGCCCCCTAGCGGGTGGGGGGGGTGAGCAGTTCTTC	CASSPLAGGGGEQFF
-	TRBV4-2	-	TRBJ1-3	TGTGCCAGCAGCCAGCCTCAGGGTGGCACCATATATTTT	CASSQPQGGTIYF
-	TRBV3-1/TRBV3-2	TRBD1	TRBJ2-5	TGTGCCAGCAGCCAAGGGGGGAATACAGGGGGCCAAGAGACCCAGTACTTC	CASSQGGNTGGQETQYF
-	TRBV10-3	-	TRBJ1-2	TGTGCCATCAGAAAAGAAGGGGTAGGCTATGGCTACACCTTC	CAIRKEGVGYGYTF
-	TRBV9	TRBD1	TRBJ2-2	TGTGCCAGCAGCTCCCTCGGGGCAGGGGGCGCCGGGGAGCTGTTTTTT	CASSSLGAGGAGELFF
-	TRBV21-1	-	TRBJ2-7	TGTGCCAGACCTAGTCCCTACGAGCAGTACTTC	CARPSPYEQYF
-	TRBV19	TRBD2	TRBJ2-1	TGTGCCAGTAGTACCGGGACTAGCGGGTTTCACAATGAGCAGTTCTTC	CASSTGTSGFHNEQFF
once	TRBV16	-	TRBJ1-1	TGTGCCAGCAGCCAATCGGAAAAGCGGGCTTTCTTT	CASSQSEKRAFF
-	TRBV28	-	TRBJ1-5	TGTGCCAGCAGCTCCGACAGGTATCGGGGCAATCAGCCCCAGCATTTT	CASSSDRYRGNQPQHF
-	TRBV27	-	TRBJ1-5	TGTGCCAGCAGGGGGGCACTGAGCAATCAGCCCCAGCATTTT	CASRGALSNQPQHF
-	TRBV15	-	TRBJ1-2	TGTGCCACCAGCAGAGATCAACAGGCTTATGGCTACACCTTC	CATSRDQQAYGYTF
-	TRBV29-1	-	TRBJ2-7	TGCAGCGTTGAAGAGGCGGCAGGGATGTCCTACGAGCAGTACTTC	CSVEEAAGMSYEQYF
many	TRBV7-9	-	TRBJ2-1	TGTGCCAGCAGCTTAGTTTCCCTCAGCTCCTACAATGAGCAGTTCTTC	CASSLVSLSSYNEQFF
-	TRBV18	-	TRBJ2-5	TGTGCCAGCTCACCCGGGATAATAGAGACCCAGTACTTC	CASSPGIIETQYF
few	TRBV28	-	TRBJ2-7	TGTGCCAGCAGTCCGTCTAGCGCCCTCTCCTACGAGCAGTACTTC	CASSPSSALSYEQYF
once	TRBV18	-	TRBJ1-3	TGTGCCAGCTCACCATTGTCCAGAACGGAGGGAAACACCATATATTTT	CASSPLSRTEGNTIYF
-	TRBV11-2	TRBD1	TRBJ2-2	TGTGCCAGCAGCTTTAGGACAGGGCTGGGCGGGGAGCTGTTTTTT	CASSFRTGLGGELFF
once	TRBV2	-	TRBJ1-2	TGTGCCGGTGTTCCTGAGGTATCGGGAGGCTACACCTTC	CAGVPEVSGGYTF
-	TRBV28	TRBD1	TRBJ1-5	TGTGCCAGCAGTTTAAGGGGGCGGACAGGGGGGAATCAGCCCCAGCATTTT	CASSLRGRTGGNQPQHF
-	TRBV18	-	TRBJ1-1	TGTGCCAGCTCACCGCAGGGGCACACTGAAGCTTTCTTT	CASSPQGHTEAFF
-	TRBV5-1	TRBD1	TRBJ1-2	TGCGCCAGCAGCTTGGAGGGGACAGATATTTATGGCTACACCTTC	CASSLEGTDIYGYTF
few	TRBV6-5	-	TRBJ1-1	TGTGCCAGCAGTCGACAGTTGAACACTGAAGCTTTCTTT	CASSRQLNTEAFF
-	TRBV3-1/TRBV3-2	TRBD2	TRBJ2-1	TGTGCCAGCAGCCTCTCACTAGCGGGAGCCAACAATGAGCAGTTCTTC	CASSLSLAGANNEQFF
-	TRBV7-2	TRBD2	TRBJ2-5	TGTGCCAGCAGCTCCGGGGGGAAGGCCGAGACCCAGTACTTC	CASSSGGKAETQYF
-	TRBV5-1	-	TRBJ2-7	TGCGCCAGCAGCATCCTACTAGAGGCCGGGGAGCAGTACTTC	CASSILLEAGEQYF
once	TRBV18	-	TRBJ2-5	TGTGCCAGCTCACCCTTATCGAGCGTTCAAGAGACCCAGTACTTC	CASSPLSSVQETQYF
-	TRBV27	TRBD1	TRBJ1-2	TGTGCCAGCAGTTTTTCCGGGACAGGGTCTGGCTACACCTTC	CASSFSGTGSGYTF
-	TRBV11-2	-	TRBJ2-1	TGTGCCAGCAGCTTAGGGGCTACAGGGTTTGAGCAGTTCTTC	CASSLGATGFEQFF
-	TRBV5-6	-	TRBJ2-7	TGTGCCAGCAGCTTGGTTATTACAGAGAGCTCCTACGAGCAGTACTTC	CASSLVITESSYEQYF
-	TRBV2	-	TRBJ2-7	TGTGCCAGCAGTAATAGTAATCAGTACTTC	CASSNSNQYF
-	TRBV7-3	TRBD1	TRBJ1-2	TGTGCCAGCAGCTTAGGACAGGGGCGAGGCTACACCTTC	CASSLGQGRGYTF
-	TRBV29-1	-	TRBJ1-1	TGCAGCGTAGCCACAGGGATCACTGAAGCTTTCTTT	CSVATGITEAFF
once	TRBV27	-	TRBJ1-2	TGTGCCAGCAGGAAGGACAGTGGCTACACCTTC	CASRKDSGYTF
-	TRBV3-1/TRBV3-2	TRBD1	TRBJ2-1	TGTGCCAGCAGCCAACAGGGGGCCTACAATGAGCAGTTCTTC	CASSQQGAYNEQFF
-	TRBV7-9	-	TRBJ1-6	TGTGCCAGCACCAAGGGAGGCGCCCGGCCCCTCCACTTT	CASTKGGARPLHF
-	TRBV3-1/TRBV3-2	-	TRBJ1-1	TGTGCCAGCAGCCAAGGACTTAGGACTGAAGCTTTCTTT	CASSQGLRTEAFF
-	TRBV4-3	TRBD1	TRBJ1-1	TGCGCCAGCAGCCAAGATCGCAGGGGGCAGGCTTTCTTT	CASSQDRRGQAFF